What follows describes a single TCR beta chain. Antigen unknown. The data were taken from a study of cytomegalovirus exposure and HLA in healthy donors. Findings and caveats of the study: Earlier analysis found most TCR beta V segments productive about 87% or about 30% of the time. The authors later found TCR association rates varying by HLA locus, with DRB1 most and HLA-C fewest. Analyses of presence and absence presupposed an approximately uniform sequencing depth across donors.

Healthy people donating bone marrow made up the donors. V shed 0 bases and J shed 0 bases, with 6 bases lying between them. The CDR3 has 15 residues. From germline, CDR1 is MGHDK and CDR2 SYGVNS. Primers: 60 Vbeta forward and 13 Jbeta reverse. Clones were read by immunoSEQ multiplex PCR, and TCRdb kept only the in-frame ones, dropping some. Of about 63,000 clones listed, under 85% are singletons. Input material: PBMCs. The rearrangement uses TRBV25-1 and TRBJ1-3; D not resolved. This sequence was found in a man aged 50 to 59 in good health and CMV-seronegative. CDR3 loop: CASSEYLSSGNTIYF. The CDR3 bases are TGTGCCAGCAGTGAATATTTATCCTCTGGAAACACCATATATTTT.